The sequence of this T cell receptor beta chain was determined in a study of Graves' ophthalmopathy and Graves' hyperthyroidism. Study conclusions and caveats: Ophthalmopathy progression cases were predicted by the model with approximately 70% sensitivity and 72.22% specificity. Among expanded thyroid clonotypes above 0.001 frequency, most also occurred in blood.

Ophthalmopathy donors' eye disease showed moderate-to-severe activity, CAS of at least 3, NOSPECS of at least 4 and duration under 3 months. PBMCs originated in roughly 10 ml of fresh peripheral blood. CDR1 MRHNA and CDR2 SNTAGT come from the germline V gene. The CDR3 totals 16 residues. Between the trimmed V and J ends, which lost 7 bases and 0 bases, there was a span of 17 bases. This clonotype came up many times. Its antigen is currently unknown. Amplification of TCR beta CDR3 regions used RNA transcripts. HTBI-primed RT-PCR formed the first round, and a multiplex PCR formed the second. Each CDR3 protein is one row after TCRdb ran MiXCR on the multiplex PCR reads. The sample has nearly 400,000 distinct CDR3 sequences; about 17% are singletons.

This receptor was obtained from a woman younger than 35 with Graves' ophthalmopathy. This chain connects TRBV6-4 to TRBJ2-3, with D perhaps TRBD2 (6 bases). The source material was peripheral blood. CDR3 in DNA: TGTGCCAGCACTCACGGGAGTTTCACTAGCACAGATACGCAGTATTTT. Translating it yields CASTHGSFTSTDTQYF.